A single sample gave rise to the 3 T cell receptor beta chains below, sequenced in a study of cytomegalovirus exposure and HLA in healthy donors. The PCR contained 60 Vbeta and 13 Jbeta primers. Method: immunoSEQ multiplex PCR; TCRdb's copy keeps in-frame clones and lacks some. Among approximately 51,000 clones listed, 65% to 85% were seen once. Sequenced input: PBMCs. Source of these receptors: a boy between 10 and 17 years old in good health and CMV-seropositive.

The V and J genes are TRBV10-3 and TRBJ2-1, with 12 positions matching TRBD2. The V segment lost 8 bases and the J segment 6 bases; nucleotides outside the gene matches: 5. The CDR3 totals 14 residues. CDR1 is ENHRY, CDR2 SYGVKD, per germline. DNA of the CDR3: TGTGCCATCCGGACTAGCGGGGACGGCAATGAGCAGTTCTTC. Its translation: CAIRTSGDGNEQFF.

This clone was seen a few times. This rearrangement joins TRBV4-1 to TRBJ2-6; D gene ambiguous. The CDR3 has 18 residues. Deletions cut 6 bases from V and 0 bases from J, with 18 bases between. CDR1 and CDR2 (germline): MGHRA, YSYEKL. This CDR3 is CASRVVEVPSSGANVLTF. DNA of the CDR3: TGCGCCAGCAGGGTAGTCGAGGTTCCTTCCTCTGGGGCCAACGTCCTGACTTTC.

The chain employs TRBV11-2 and TRBJ1-1, with TRBD1 as a possible D gene (6 bases). Trimming stripped 2 bases from V and 3 bases from J, with 22 bases between. CDR1 and CDR2 from the germline V gene are SGHAT and FQNNGV. The CDR3 is made up of 18 amino acids. CDR3 sequence (DNA): TGTGCCAGCAGCTTATCTTCTTTGGCAGGGGTGTCGTACACTGAAGCTTTCTTT. As protein: CASSLSSLAGVSYTEAFF.